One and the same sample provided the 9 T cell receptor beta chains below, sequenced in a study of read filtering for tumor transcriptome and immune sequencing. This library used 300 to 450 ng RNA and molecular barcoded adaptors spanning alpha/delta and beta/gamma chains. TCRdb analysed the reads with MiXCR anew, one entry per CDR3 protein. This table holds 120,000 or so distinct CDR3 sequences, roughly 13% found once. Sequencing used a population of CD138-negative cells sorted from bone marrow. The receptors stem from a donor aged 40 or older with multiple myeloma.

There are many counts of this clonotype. CDR3 nucleotides: TGTGCCATCAGTGAGTCCCCCGCAGGGAGGAACGAGCAGTACTTC. It specifies CAISESPAGRNEQYF. The chain combines TRBV10-3 with TRBJ2-7, with D perhaps matching TRBD2 (6 bases). Germline assignment: CDR1 ENHRY and CDR2 SYGVKD. The length of the CDR3 is 15 residues. V dropped 0 bases and J dropped 5 bases, with 14 bases sitting between them.

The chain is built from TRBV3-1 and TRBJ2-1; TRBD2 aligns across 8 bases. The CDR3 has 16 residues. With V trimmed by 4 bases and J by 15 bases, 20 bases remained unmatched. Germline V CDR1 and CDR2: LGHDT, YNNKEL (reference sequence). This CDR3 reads CASSPSGQTYYNGRFF. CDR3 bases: TGTGCCAGCAGCCCTAGCGGGCAGACCTATTACAATGGGCGGTTCTTC.

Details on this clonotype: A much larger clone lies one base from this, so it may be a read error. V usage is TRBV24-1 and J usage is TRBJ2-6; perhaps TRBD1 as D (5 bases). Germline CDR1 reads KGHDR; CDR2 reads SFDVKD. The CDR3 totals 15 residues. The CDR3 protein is CATSDTRTGANALTF. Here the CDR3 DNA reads TGTGCCACCAGTGATACCCGTACTGGGGCCAACGCCCTGACTTTC.

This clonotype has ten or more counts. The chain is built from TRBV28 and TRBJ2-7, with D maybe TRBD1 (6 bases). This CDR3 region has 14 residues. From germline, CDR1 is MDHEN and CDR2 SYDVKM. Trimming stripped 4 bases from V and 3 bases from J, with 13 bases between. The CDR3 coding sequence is TGTGCCAGCAGTTCAGGGGACGGGTTCTACGAGCAGTACTTC. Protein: CASSSGDGFYEQYF.

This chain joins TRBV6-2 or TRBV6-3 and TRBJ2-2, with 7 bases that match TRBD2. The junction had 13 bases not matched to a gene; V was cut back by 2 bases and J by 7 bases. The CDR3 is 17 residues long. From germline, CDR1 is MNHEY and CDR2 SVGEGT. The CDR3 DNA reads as TGTGCCAGCAGTTACAGTTGGCGGGAGTTACACAACGGGGAGCTGTTTTTT. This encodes CASSYSWRELHNGELFF.

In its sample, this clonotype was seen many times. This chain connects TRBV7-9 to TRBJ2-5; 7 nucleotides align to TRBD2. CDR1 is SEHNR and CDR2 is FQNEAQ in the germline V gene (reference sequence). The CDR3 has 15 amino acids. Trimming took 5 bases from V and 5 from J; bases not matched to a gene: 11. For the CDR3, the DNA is TGTGCCAGCAGCCGCGTCGCGGGGGTGGTTGAGACCCAGTACTTC. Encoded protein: CASSRVAGVVETQYF.

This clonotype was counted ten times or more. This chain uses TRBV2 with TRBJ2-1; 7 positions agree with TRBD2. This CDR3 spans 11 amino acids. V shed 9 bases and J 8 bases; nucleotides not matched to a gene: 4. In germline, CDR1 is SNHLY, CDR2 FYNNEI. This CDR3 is CASWGGYEQFF. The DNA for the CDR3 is TGTGCCAGTTGGGGGGGGTATGAGCAGTTCTTC.

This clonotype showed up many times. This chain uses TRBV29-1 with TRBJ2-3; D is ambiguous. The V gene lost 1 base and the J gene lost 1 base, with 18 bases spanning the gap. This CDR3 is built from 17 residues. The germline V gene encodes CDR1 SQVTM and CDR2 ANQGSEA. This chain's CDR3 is CSVEGVGQDARTDTQYF. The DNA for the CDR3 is TGCAGCGTTGAAGGTGTGGGTCAGGACGCCCGCACAGATACGCAGTATTTT.

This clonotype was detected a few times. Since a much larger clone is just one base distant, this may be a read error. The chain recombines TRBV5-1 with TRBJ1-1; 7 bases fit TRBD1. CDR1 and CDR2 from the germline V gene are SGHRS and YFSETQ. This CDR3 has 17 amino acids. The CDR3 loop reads CASSLGAGGGGNTKAFF. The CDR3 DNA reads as TGCGCCAGCAGCTTGGGGGCAGGGGGTGGTGGGAACACTAAAGCTTTCTTT. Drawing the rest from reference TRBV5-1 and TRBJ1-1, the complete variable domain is KAGVTQTPRYLIKTRGQQVTLSCSPISGHRSVSWYQQTPGQGLQFLFEYFSETQRNKGNFPGRFSGRQFSNSRSEMNVSTLELGDSALYLCASSLGAGGGGNTKAFFGQGTRLTVV.